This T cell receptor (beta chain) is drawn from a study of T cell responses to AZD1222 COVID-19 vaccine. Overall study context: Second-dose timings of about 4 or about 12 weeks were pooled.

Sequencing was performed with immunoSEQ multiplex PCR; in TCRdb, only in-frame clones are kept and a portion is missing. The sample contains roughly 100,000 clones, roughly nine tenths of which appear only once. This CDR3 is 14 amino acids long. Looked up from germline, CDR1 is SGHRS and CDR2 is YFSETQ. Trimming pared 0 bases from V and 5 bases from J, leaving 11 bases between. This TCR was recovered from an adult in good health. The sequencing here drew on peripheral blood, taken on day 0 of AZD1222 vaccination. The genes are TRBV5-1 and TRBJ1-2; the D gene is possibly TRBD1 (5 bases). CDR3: CASSLGRGRYGYTF. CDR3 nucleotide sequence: TGCGCCAGCAGCTTGGGGCGGGGACGGTATGGCTACACCTTC.